This TCR beta chain was retrieved from a study of T cell responses to AZD1222 COVID-19 vaccine (dated by TCRdb to the early 2020s). Some background on the complete study: AZD1222 recipients given second doses at about 4 weeks or at about 12 weeks were pooled, since spike-specific TCR depth and breadth were not found to differ between the two schedules. TCR sequencing covered roughly 230 trial participants: about 210 given two doses of AZD1222 and approximately 26 given two doses of MenACWY control vaccine. Trial participants were enrolled by age into subgroups of 18-55, 56-69 and 70-plus years, and around 150, 29 and 61 TCR-sequenced participants, respectively, were included in these subgroups.

The CDR3 regions of human TCRbeta chains were analyzed by immunosequencing. Per the original workflow: Repertoire TCRs were matched against a reference library of SARS-CoV-2-specific TCRs generated with the MIRA antigen-specificity platform. Breadth was defined as the fraction of unique TCRs that were SARS-CoV-2-associated. Depth was defined as the fraction of total T cells that were SARS-CoV-2-associated. Each spike-specific TCR was assigned to its reactive spike region and to a CD4 or CD8 class using the MIRA data. Log10-transformed breadth and depth values were compared by one-way ANOVA with Sidak's multiple comparisons tests. This is the immuneACCESS table as TCRdb keeps it, with only in-frame sequences that have V and J called. A part of the clones is gone; compared with another copy, unresolved V genes explain less than half, and the rest is unexplained. V, J and clone size derive from that table, while D and trimming were established from the DNA sequence. The sample includes some 160,000 clones, with approximately 90% observed a single time. Jointly, the top ten make up 4.4% of the sample.

V drops 2 bases and J drops 0 bases, leaving 17 bases in between. Including cysteine and phenylalanine, the CDR3 has 17 amino acids. Only CDR3 DNA remains: 51 bases, in frame from the first base. For CDR1 and CDR2, the germline V gene lists KGHSH and LQKENI. A remark on this clone: Its antigen specificity is not known. Base qualities are missing; no much larger clone stands one base away.

What the work shows at the level of the full study, not this receptor alone: Conclusions about previously exposed vaccinees are limited because only a handful of AZD1222 recipients were SARS-CoV-2 seropositive at baseline. The 56-69-year group was small, and its depth increase did not reach significance, likely because of low power. Reportedly, almost half of the unique spike-specific TCRs recognized epitopes lying outside the regions that are mutated in the B.1.351 and B.1.1.7 variants. Because no samples from the day 14 peak response were available, repertoires could be characterized only after the peak T cell response. After two AZD1222 doses, both the breadth and the depth of spike-specific TCRs were significantly higher than at day 0 and than in MenACWY recipients. Vaccine-associated CD4 TCRs spanned the whole spike protein, with dominant responses in regions 160-218 and 743-854. Most participants were white British and females outnumbered males, and the authors suggested that clonal diversity may have been underestimated.

Per the publication, the time point label means: baseline before first vaccination. Samples from vaccinated people were obtained from the UK trials COV001 and COV002, which included a single-blind randomized controlled phase 2/3 trial of AZD1222 (ChAdOx1 nCoV-19) in healthy adults. For TCRbeta chain sequencing, PBMC samples were collected from trial participants at day 0 and at day 28 after the second dose. This sequence originates from an adult in good health. The chain is encoded by TRBV18 joined to TRBJ2-7; the D match is possibly TRBD1 or TRBD2, with 6 bases aligned in each. The sequenced sample was peripheral blood, obtained on day 0 of AZD1222 vaccination. The CDR3 reads as follows: CASSPGGGNTYSYEQYF. The DNA reads TGTGCCAGCTCACCAGGGGGCGGGAACACTTACTCCTACGAGCAGTACTTC.